These T cell receptor beta chains were read from a single sample in a study of blood T cell repertoires in COVID-19. TCRdb keeps only in-frame clones here, not all; method: immunoSEQ multiplex PCR. Of 150,000 to 200,000 clones in the sample, around 80% were seen once. Sequences were obtained from PBMCs or T cells enriched from blood (not recorded which). All receptors derive from a man aged 50-59 years who had recovered from COVID-19. Both conserved end residues are part of each CDR3. D genes are given only for firm matches. Where a row states a size, it is once, few, many or the class of an expanded clone; other rows omit it.

TRBJ1-1	TRBV5-1	.	.	TGCGCCAGCAGCCTAACCGGGGTACCCACTGAAGCTTTCTTT	CASSLTGVPTEAFF
TRBJ2-1	TRBV5-8	.	.	TGTGCCAGCAGCTCTACAGGGTATAGCCTCAATGAGCAGTTCTTC	CASSSTGYSLNEQFF
TRBJ2-6	TRBV28	TRBD1	.	TGTGCCAGCAGTTTGAGACCTACAGGGGTCGGGGCCAACGTCCTGACTTTC	CASSLRPTGVGANVLTF
TRBJ2-7	TRBV30	.	.	TGTGCCTGGAGGAAACTGGGGCAGATTTCCTACGAGCAGTACTTC	CAWRKLGQISYEQYF
TRBJ2-5	TRBV5-1	.	once	TGCGCCAGCAGCCAACCCACCGCAGGCCAAGAGACCCAGTACTTC	CASSQPTAGQETQYF
TRBJ2-7	TRBV20-1	.	.	TGCAGTGCTGTCAGGTACGAGCAGTACTTC	CSAVRYEQYF
TRBJ1-2	TRBV7-9	TRBD1	.	TGTGCCAGCAGCCGAGACAGGGTTAACTATGGCTACACCTTC	CASSRDRVNYGYTF
TRBJ1-1	TRBV2	.	.	TGTGCCAGCAGTGGGGTACAGGGGAACACTGAAGCTTTCTTT	CASSGVQGNTEAFF
TRBJ2-3	TRBV19	.	once	TGTGCCAGTAGCCGCCTACGCACAGATACGCAGTATTTT	CASSRLRTDTQYF
TRBJ2-7	TRBV5-1	.	.	TGCGCCAGCAGCCGGGACTTCCTGAGCTCCTACGAGCAGTACTTC	CASSRDFLSSYEQYF
TRBJ1-1	TRBV19	.	once	TGTGCCAGTAGTTCATCGACAGTTTTCGGTACTGAAGCTTTCTTT	CASSSSTVFGTEAFF
TRBJ2-2	TRBV14	.	.	TGTGCCAGCAGCCAAGAGTTACTAGGAGTGGCCGGGGAGCTGTTTTTT	CASSQELLGVAGELFF
TRBJ1-6	TRBV24-1	TRBD1	few	TGTGCCACCAGTGAGGGGGACAGAAATTCACCCCTCCACTTT	CATSEGDRNSPLHF
TRBJ2-3	TRBV3-1/TRBV3-2	.	.	TGTGCCAGCAGCGCGAGACAGGCCTCGGGAGATACGCAGTATTTT	CASSARQASGDTQYF
TRBJ2-5	TRBV2	.	.	TGTGCCAGCAAGCGGGACACCCAAGAGACCCAGTACTTC	CASKRDTQETQYF
TRBJ1-6	TRBV27	.	.	TGTGCCAGCAGTTTTTCTAGTCCGTCACCCCTCCACTTT	CASSFSSPSPLHF
TRBJ1-1	TRBV5-4	.	.	TGTGCCAGCAGCCCGCGGGTAGGAGGGAACACTGAAGCTTTCTTT	CASSPRVGGNTEAFF
TRBJ1-6	TRBV27	.	.	TGTGCCAGCAGCCGGACATCTTATAATTCACCCCTCCACTTT	CASSRTSYNSPLHF
TRBJ2-1	TRBV7-3	TRBD2	.	TGTGCCAGCAGCTCGCCGGGACTATACAATGAGCAGTTCTTC	CASSSPGLYNEQFF
TRBJ1-5	TRBV15	.	.	TGTGCCACCAGCACCCCGGAGAGCTATCAGCCCCAGCATTTT	CATSTPESYQPQHF
TRBJ1-4	TRBV7-8	.	.	TGTGCCAGCAGCGAACGGGGGGGCTTGGCTAATGAAAAACTGTTTTTT	CASSERGGLANEKLFF
TRBJ2-5	TRBV28	TRBD2	.	TGTGCCAGCAGTTTCCCTAGCGGGAATTCAGAGACCCAGTACTTC	CASSFPSGNSETQYF
TRBJ2-3	TRBV6-5	.	.	TGTGCCAGCAGTTACGGGTCGGCAGGGTACACAGATACGCAGTATTTT	CASSYGSAGYTDTQYF
TRBJ1-5	TRBV7-9	TRBD1	medium-sized	TGTGCCAGCAGCTTTGACAGGGGGCTAAGCGGATATAGCAATCAGCCCCAGCATTTT	CASSFDRGLSGYSNQPQHF
TRBJ2-7	TRBV29-1	TRBD1	once	TGCAGCGTTTCCGGGACAGGAGTTTACGAGCAGTACTTC	CSVSGTGVYEQYF
TRBJ1-5	TRBV27	.	few	TGTGCCAGCAGTTTATGGGCAGGGGTGGATCAGCCCCAGCATTTT	CASSLWAGVDQPQHF
TRBJ1-4	TRBV5-1	.	.	TGCGCCAGCAGCTTGGGCGCAGGGGCCAGTGGGGAAAAACTGTTTTTT	CASSLGAGASGEKLFF
TRBJ1-4	TRBV6-6	.	.	TGTGCCAGCAGTTACCCGAGTGGGGGGTTTGAAAAACTGTTTTTT	CASSYPSGGFEKLFF
TRBJ2-2	TRBV29-1	.	.	TGCAGCGCAACCTGGCAGGGGAACACCGGGGAGCTGTTTTTT	CSATWQGNTGELFF
TRBJ2-5	TRBV28	TRBD1	few	TGTGCCAGCGCCCCGGTGGGGACAGGCCAAGAGACCCAGTACTTC	CASAPVGTGQETQYF
TRBJ1-2	TRBV28	TRBD1	.	TGTGCCAGCAGTCCGGACAGGATGGGCGTCGGGACTAACTATGGCTACACCTTC	CASSPDRMGVGTNYGYTF
TRBJ1-1	TRBV7-8	.	.	TGTGCCAGCAGCCCCCGAGTGAAAGCGAACACTGAAGCTTTCTTT	CASSPRVKANTEAFF
TRBJ2-6	TRBV28	TRBD1	.	TGTGCCAGCAGTTTGTGGGAGACAGGGGCCGGGGCCAACGTCCTGACTTTC	CASSLWETGAGANVLTF
TRBJ1-1	TRBV29-1	.	.	TGCAGCGTTGGCGAGCCAGGGGATACTGAAGCTTTCTTT	CSVGEPGDTEAFF